This T cell receptor (beta chain) emerged from a study of blood T cell repertoires in COVID-19. Study information: The United States, Italy and Spain provided the acute and convalescent COVID-19 samples.

V was cut by 5 bases and J by 0 bases, with 23 bases left in between. The germline gives CDR1 SGHTA, CDR2 FQGNSA. This CDR3 contains 18 residues. In the authors' workflow: Using reference gene primer amplification, nucleated cell counts were estimated. The table came from immunoSEQ multiplex PCR; TCRdb's copy has only in-frame clones and leaves some out. The V and J calls and clone size come from that table; D and trimming were worked out from the DNA. The sample holds roughly 100,000 clones, 85% seen once. J is TRBJ2-7 and V is TRBV7-2; possible D gene TRBD2, 6 bases. The specimen sequenced was peripheral blood. This clonotype was obtained from a woman in her sixties or seventies with active or convalescent COVID-19. In nucleotides, the CDR3 is TGTGCCAGCAGCCTAAGGTCCCTAGCGCTTCAAAGCTCCTACGAGCAGTACTTC. It specifies CASSLRSLALQSSYEQYF.